This paragraph reports one T cell receptor (beta chain). This specimen belongs to a study of blood T cell repertoires in COVID-19. At the level of the study: There were acute and convalescent COVID-19 samples, and they came from the United States, Italy and Spain.

Profiling relied on immunoSEQ multiplex PCR, and the TCRdb table lists in-frame clones only, not all of them. The sample includes nearly 200,000 clones, 85% to 90% seen only once; the top ten take 0.7% to 0.8%. V was trimmed by 0 bases and J by 5 bases, leaving 10 bases between them. This CDR3 contains 14 residues. CDR1 and CDR2 from the germline V gene are LNHNV and YYDKDF (reference sequence). This TCR was recovered from a woman aged 70-85 years with acute or convalescent COVID-19. The rearrangement links TRBV15 to TRBJ2-5; D might be TRBD1 (5 bases). Sequenced: peripheral blood. The CDR3, as DNA: TGTGCCACCAGCAGAGACAGGGCGGCGGAGACCCAGTACTTC. This translates into CATSRDRAAETQYF.